A single sample is the source of the 4 T cell receptor beta chains below, sequenced in a study of T-cell reconstitution after alpha-beta-depleted transplantation in children. Unique molecular identifiers were incorporated during preparation of the TCRbeta library. TCRdb ran MiXCR on the PCR reads and lists one entry per CDR3 protein. This sample carries around 190,000 distinct CDR3 sequences, roughly 6.6% of them seen once, and the ten largest clones take approximately 5.7%. Sequences were derived from PBMCs, sampled before TCRalphabeta/CD19-depleted stem cell transplant. These receptors came from a boy aged 2-9 years with acute lymphoblastic leukemia, due to receive a stem cell transplant.

This sequence joins TRBV23-1 and TRBJ2-3; 10 bases fit TRBD2. TRBV23-1 is an ORF, with its function uncertain. V lost 9 bases to trimming and J lost 4 bases; unmatched junction nucleotides: 16. The CDR3 contains 17 residues. The CDR3 region is CARYGFCCSGRADTQYF. In DNA, the CDR3 is TGCGCCAGATACGGATTTTGTTGCAGCGGGAGGGCAGATACGCAGTATTTT.

This CDR3 is CSAAGTSGESDASTDTQYF. In DNA form, the CDR3 reads TGCAGTGCGGCCGGGACTAGCGGGGAGTCAGATGCTAGCACAGATACGCAGTATTTT. This rearrangement joins TRBV20-1 to TRBJ2-3; 13 nucleotides match TRBD2. V was clipped by 6 bases and J by 0 bases; unmatched bases: 15. Germline loops: CDR1 DFQATT, CDR2 SNEGSKA (reference sequence). This CDR3 contains 19 residues.

This clonotype was recorded at least ten times. The J gene is TRBJ2-1, the V gene TRBV7-9, with a possible D match to TRBD2 (5 bases). The V end lost 0 bases, the J end lost 8 bases, and 5 bases lay between the germline ends. The CDR3 contains 12 residues. CDR1 and CDR2 (germline): SEHNR, FQNEAQ (reference sequence). CDR3 DNA sequence: TGTGCCAGCAGCTTAGCTAGCGATGAGCAGTTCTTC. This translates into CASSLASDEQFF.

This clonotype was recorded many times. This chain links TRBV28 with TRBJ2-5; possibly TRBD1 for D (6 bases). V was shortened by 6 bases and J by 4 bases, with 15 bases between the two germline ends. Germline V gene lookup returns CDR1 MDHEN and CDR2 SYDVKM. This CDR3 comprises 14 residues. The CDR3 coding sequence is TGTGCCAGCAGGAGAACAGGGCTTGGAGAGACCCAGTACTTC. Translation: CASRRTGLGETQYF.